Following are 22 T cell receptor beta chains from one sample sequenced in a study of cytomegalovirus exposure and HLA in healthy donors. A multiplex PCR was run with 60 Vbeta primers and 13 Jbeta primers. Data came from immunoSEQ multiplex PCR; TCRdb stores just in-frame clones and leaves some out. The profile shows about 200,000 clones, 83% of them singletons. Sequencing was carried out using PBMCs. The receptors originated from a man between 35 and 55 years old in good health and CMV-seropositive.

The V and J genes are TRBV11-2 and TRBJ1-4, with 9 bases fitting TRBD1. Germline CDR1 and CDR2: SGHAT and FQNNGV. V dropped 5 bases and J dropped 7; count of bases not matched to a gene: 8. This CDR3 spans 15 amino acids. Here the CDR3 DNA reads TGTGCCAGCAGCCCCTACAGGGGGCGCGGTGAAAAACTGTTTTTT. Amino acid sequence: CASSPYRGRGEKLFF.

The CDR3 reads CASSPDSSYNEQFF. The DNA for the CDR3 is TGTGCCAGCAGCCCCGACAGTTCCTACAATGAGCAGTTCTTC. This chain links TRBV5-4 with TRBJ2-1; a possible D gene is TRBD1 (5 bases). The ends were cut back, 4 bases at V and 1 base at J, with 9 bases in the middle. Germline values: CDR1 SGHNT, CDR2 YYREEE (reference sequence). The length of the CDR3 is 14 residues.

This clone was detected once. V and J are TRBV10-3 and TRBJ2-2, with 8 bases matching TRBD2. J gave up 2 bases and V 4 bases, and 12 bases lay outside the gene matches. CDR1 is ENHRY and CDR2 is SYGVKD in the germline V gene. The CDR3 has 18 amino acids. CDR3 coding DNA: TGTGCCATCAGTGCTAGCGGGCCTACTAGCGGAAACACCGGGGAGCTGTTTTTT. The encoded protein is CAISASGPTSGNTGELFF.

The chain employs TRBV15 and TRBJ2-5; 7 bases agree with TRBD1. V lost 0 bases, J lost 1 base, and 5 bases stayed unmatched. The CDR3 is 16 residues long. CDR1 and CDR2 from the germline V gene are LNHNV and YYDKDF (reference sequence). The CDR3 sequence: CATSRDPGQLQETQYF. The CDR3 DNA follows: TGTGCCACCAGCAGAGACCCGGGACAGCTCCAAGAGACCCAGTACTTC.

The chain combines TRBV7-6 with TRBJ1-4; D call uncertain. Germline V gives CDR1 SGHVS, CDR2 FNYEAQ. V lost 5 bases to trimming and J lost 0 bases, with 13 bases between them. This CDR3 contains 16 residues. The CDR3 sequence is CASSGGPGTTNEKLFF. CDR3 DNA: TGTGCCAGCAGCGGAGGCCCTGGCACAACTAATGAAAAACTGTTTTTT.

The chain joins TRBV6-5 to TRBJ2-2, with 8 nucleotides matching TRBD2. The CDR3 is made up of 15 amino acids. Germline CDR1 and CDR2: MNHEY and SVGAGI. V lost 5 bases, J lost 1 base, and 3 bases stayed unmatched. The CDR3 region is CASSKGLVNTGELFF. CDR3 DNA sequence: TGTGCCAGCAGTAAGGGACTAGTGAACACCGGGGAGCTGTTTTTT.

The chain couples TRBV30 to TRBJ2-1, with TRBD2 matching 7 bases. The CDR3 runs 15 residues. Germline trimming cut 0 bases from V and 5 bases from J; bases unmatched to any gene: 7. Germline V gene sequence: CDR1 GTSNPN, CDR2 SVGIG (reference sequence). CDR3 nucleotide sequence: TGTGCCTGGAGTGTATGGGCTAGCGGAGACAATGAGCAGTTCTTC. This gives the protein CAWSVWASGDNEQFF.

The chain uses TRBV10-3 and TRBJ2-1, with 8 nucleotides matching TRBD2. This CDR3 is built from 13 residues. J was trimmed by 6 bases and V by 10 bases; bases with no gene match: 8. CDR1 ENHRY and CDR2 SYGVKD come from the germline V gene. The CDR3 DNA is TGTGCCACGACCGGGACTAGGCGCAATGAGCAGTTCTTC. The encoded protein is CATTGTRRNEQFF.

This chain uses TRBV28 with TRBJ2-6, with 10 bases lining up with TRBD1. There are 17 residues in the CDR3. Trimming at V came to 6 bases and at J to 0 bases, leaving 5 bases not matched to a gene. Germline CDR1 MDHEN, CDR2 SYDVKM. CDR3 sequence: CASRSGQGSSGANVLTF. CDR3 bases: TGTGCCAGCAGGTCGGGACAGGGGAGCTCTGGGGCCAACGTCCTGACTTTC.

This chain joins TRBV7-2 and TRBJ2-5; TRBD2 might be the D (7 bases). Per the germline V gene, CDR1 is SGHTA and CDR2 is FQGNSA. The V gene lost 2 bases and the J gene lost 2 bases, with 21 bases spanning the gap. This CDR3 contains 18 residues. CDR3 DNA sequence: TGTGCCAGCAGCTTATACCGACTTCGAGGGGGAGGGCAAGAGACCCAGTACTTC. It codes for CASSLYRLRGGGQETQYF.

The genes are TRBV5-6 and TRBJ1-1; D not resolved. Looked up from germline, CDR1 is SGHDT and CDR2 is YYEEEE. This CDR3 has 14 amino acids. Trimming stripped 0 bases from V and 6 bases from J, with 12 bases between. The CDR3 reads CASSLVSGIAEAFF. The CDR3 bases are TGTGCCAGCAGCTTGGTGTCAGGAATCGCTGAAGCTTTCTTT.

In the case of this clone: This specimen includes other DNA sequences encoding the same CDR3. The chain carries TRBV18 and TRBJ1-4; D might be TRBD1 (5 bases). V was pared by 2 bases and J by 8 bases, with 9 bases between. This CDR3 region has 13 residues. Germline V lookup: CDR1 KGHSH, CDR2 LQKENI. This CDR3 reads CASSPGADEKLFF. CDR3 coding DNA: TGTGCCAGCTCACCAGGGGCGGACGAAAAACTGTTTTTT.

The V and J genes are TRBV4-3 and TRBJ2-2; weak D call: TRBD1 (6 bases). This CDR3 has 17 residues. Trimming stripped 4 bases from V and 7 bases from J, with 22 bases between. Looked up from germline, CDR1 is LGHNA and CDR2 is YSLEER. The CDR3 spells CASSPRLGGVRGGELFF. The DNA of the CDR3 is TGCGCCAGCAGCCCCCGCCTTGGAGGAGTCAGGGGCGGGGAGCTGTTTTTT.

The gene calls are TRBV7-9 and TRBJ1-3; D call uncertain. CDR1 SEHNR and CDR2 FQNEAQ come from the germline V gene (reference sequence). Trimming removed 5 bases at V and 0 bases at J, with 14 bases between. The CDR3 length is 16 residues. The CDR3 DNA reads TGTGCCAGCAGCCTTAACGGCAGGTCCTCTGGAAACACCATATATTTT. This encodes CASSLNGRSSGNTIYF.

The chain is built from TRBV18 and TRBJ2-7; 8 bases agree with TRBD1. Trimming at V came to 7 bases and at J to 5 bases, leaving 10 bases not matched to a gene. The germline V gene has CDR1 KGHSH and CDR2 LQKENI. The CDR3 sequence is 14 residues long. The DNA of the CDR3 is TGTGCCAGCTTCACGGACAGGGTATTCCACGAGCAGTACTTC. Its protein product is CASFTDRVFHEQYF.

The rearrangement links TRBV14 to TRBJ2-3, with D maybe TRBD2 (5 bases). The CDR3 runs 16 residues. V lost 5 bases and J 2 bases, leaving 17 bases between the germline ends. Germline-derived CDR1 and CDR2 are SGHDN and FVKESK. CDR3 DNA: TGTGCCAGCAGCTCCCGACGGACTGGACCCACAGATACGCAGTATTTT. Protein sequence: CASSSRRTGPTDTQYF. The variable domain in full, completed from reference TRBV14 and TRBJ2-3, reads EAGVTQFPSHSVIEKGQTVTLRCDPISGHDNLYWYRRVMGKEIKFLLHFVKESKQDESGMPNNRFLAERTGGTYSTLKVQPAELEDSGVYFCASSSRRTGPTDTQYFGPGTRLTVL.

This clone was recorded only once. This chain joins TRBV7-6 and TRBJ1-5, with 7 bases lining up with TRBD1. The germline V gene encodes CDR1 SGHVS and CDR2 FNYEAQ. This CDR3 is 16 amino acids long. The ends lost 1 base at V and 3 bases at J; junction bases unmatched: 6. The CDR3 DNA reads TGTGCCAGCAGCTTAGGAGCTGGGACAGCCAATCAGCCCCAGCATTTT. Translation gives CASSLGAGTANQPQHF.

In nucleotides, the CDR3 is TGCAGCGTTGACAGGGACATCATGGGCTACACCTTC. This gives the protein CSVDRDIMGYTF. V gene TRBV29-1 combines with J gene TRBJ1-2, with TRBD1 as a possible D gene (6 bases). The germline V gene has CDR1 SQVTM and CDR2 ANQGSEA. Deletions cut 3 bases from V and 8 bases from J, with 13 bases between. This CDR3 is 12 amino acids long.

The chain is built from TRBV7-9 and TRBJ1-2; D gene ambiguous. Trimming left V 1 base short and J 4 bases short, with 7 bases between. The CDR3 totals 13 residues. CDR1 and CDR2 (germline): SEHNR, FQNEAQ (reference sequence). Here the CDR3 DNA reads TGTGCCAGCAGCTTAGGGTCGAGCTATGGCTACACCTTC. Translating it yields CASSLGSSYGYTF.

CDR3 in DNA: TGTGCCAGCAGACCCGGACTCGACGGAAACACCATATATTTT. Translation gives CASRPGLDGNTIYF. The chain joins TRBV6-6 to TRBJ1-3; D is unresolved. The ends were cut back, 6 bases at V and 4 bases at J, with 13 bases in the middle. The germline CDR1 and CDR2 sequences are MNHNY and SVGAGI (reference sequence). The CDR3 loop spans 14 amino acids.

The genes are TRBV7-8 and TRBJ2-5; 11 bases are shared with TRBD2. The CDR3 has 17 residues. The J segment lost 1 base and the V segment lost 1 base, leaving 5 bases of the junction unmatched. Germline CDR1 is SGHVS and CDR2 is FQNEAQ. The CDR3 loop reads CASSLGVAGGVQETQYF. In nucleotides, the CDR3 is TGTGCCAGCAGCTTAGGGGTAGCGGGAGGGGTCCAAGAGACCCAGTACTTC.

The rearrangement uses TRBV5-1 and TRBJ2-1; D might be TRBD2 (6 bases). Trimming stripped 0 bases from V and 7 bases from J, with 17 bases between. Germline V gene data show CDR1 as SGHRS and CDR2 as YFSETQ. The CDR3 totals 16 residues. The CDR3 reads CASSLGWLAAGNEQFF. CDR3 nucleotide sequence: TGCGCCAGCAGCTTGGGGTGGTTAGCGGCGGGGAATGAGCAGTTCTTC. Full variable domain (rest looked up from reference TRBV5-1 and TRBJ2-1): KAGVTQTPRYLIKTRGQQVTLSCSPISGHRSVSWYQQTPGQGLQFLFEYFSETQRNKGNFPGRFSGRQFSNSRSEMNVSTLELGDSALYLCASSLGWLAAGNEQFFGPGTRLTVL.